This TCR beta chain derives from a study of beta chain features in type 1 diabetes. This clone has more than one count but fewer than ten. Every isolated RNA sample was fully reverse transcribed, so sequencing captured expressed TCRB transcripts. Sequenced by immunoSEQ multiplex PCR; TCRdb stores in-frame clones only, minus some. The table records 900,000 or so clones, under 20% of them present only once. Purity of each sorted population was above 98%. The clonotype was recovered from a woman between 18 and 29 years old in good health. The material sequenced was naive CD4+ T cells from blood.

CDR3 in amino acids: CASSQVGTTSGTQYF. The CDR3 bases are TGTGCCAGCAGCCAAGTAGGGACTACCAGTGGGACCCAGTACTTC. The V and J genes are TRBV14 and TRBJ2-5; 7 nucleotides match TRBD2. The J segment lost 7 bases and the V segment lost 1 base, leaving 9 bases of the junction unmatched. The CDR3 is made up of 15 amino acids. The germline V gene encodes CDR1 SGHDN and CDR2 FVKESK.